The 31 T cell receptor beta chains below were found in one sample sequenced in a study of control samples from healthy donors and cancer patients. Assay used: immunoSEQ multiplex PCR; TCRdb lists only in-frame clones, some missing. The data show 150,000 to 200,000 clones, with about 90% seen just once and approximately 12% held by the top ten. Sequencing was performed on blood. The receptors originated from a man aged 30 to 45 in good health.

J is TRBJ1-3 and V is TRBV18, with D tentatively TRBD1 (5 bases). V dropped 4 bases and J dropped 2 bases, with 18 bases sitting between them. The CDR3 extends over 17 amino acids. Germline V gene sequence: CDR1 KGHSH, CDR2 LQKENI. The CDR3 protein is CASSLGETTRPGNTIYF. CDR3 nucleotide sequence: TGTGCCAGCTCACTAGGGGAAACGACTCGACCTGGAAACACCATATATTTT.

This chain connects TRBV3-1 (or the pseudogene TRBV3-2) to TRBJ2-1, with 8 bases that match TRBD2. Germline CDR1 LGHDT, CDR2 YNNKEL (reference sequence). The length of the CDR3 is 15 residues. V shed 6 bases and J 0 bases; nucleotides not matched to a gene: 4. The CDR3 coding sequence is TGTGCCAGCAGACGGGGGGGCCTCTCCTACAATGAGCAGTTCTTC. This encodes CASRRGGLSYNEQFF.

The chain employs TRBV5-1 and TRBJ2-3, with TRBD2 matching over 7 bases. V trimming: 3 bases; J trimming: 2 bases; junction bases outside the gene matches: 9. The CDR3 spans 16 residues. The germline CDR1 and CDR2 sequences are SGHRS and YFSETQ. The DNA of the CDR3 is TGCGCCAGCAGCTCCCAAGCGGGGCCCCCCACAGATACGCAGTATTTT. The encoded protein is CASSSQAGPPTDTQYF.

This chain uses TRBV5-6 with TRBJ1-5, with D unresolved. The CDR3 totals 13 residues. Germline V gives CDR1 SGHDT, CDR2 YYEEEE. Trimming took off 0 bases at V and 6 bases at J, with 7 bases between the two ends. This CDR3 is CASSLAGLQPQHF. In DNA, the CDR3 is TGTGCCAGCAGCTTGGCAGGACTTCAGCCCCAGCATTTT.

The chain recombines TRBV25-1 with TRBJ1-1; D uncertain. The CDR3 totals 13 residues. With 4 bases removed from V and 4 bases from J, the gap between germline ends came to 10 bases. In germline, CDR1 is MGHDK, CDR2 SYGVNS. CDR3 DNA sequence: TGTGCCAGCAGTGTGGAGGGAGGCACTGAAGCTTTCTTT. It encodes CASSVEGGTEAFF.

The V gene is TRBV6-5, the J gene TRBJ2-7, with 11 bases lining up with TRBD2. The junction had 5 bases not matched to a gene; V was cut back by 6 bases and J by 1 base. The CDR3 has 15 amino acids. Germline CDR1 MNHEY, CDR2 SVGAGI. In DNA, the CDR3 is TGTGCCAGCAGCCCCGCTAGCGGGGGGTCCTACGAGCAGTACTTC. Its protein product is CASSPASGGSYEQYF.

The CDR3 sequence is CASSQVLSGTDGTDTQYF. The CDR3 DNA sequence: TGCGCCAGCAGCCAGGTTCTCTCAGGGACAGATGGGACAGATACGCAGTATTTT. The V and J genes are TRBV4-3 and TRBJ2-3; 7 bases line up with TRBD1. Germline-derived CDR1 and CDR2 are LGHNA and YSLEER. The CDR3 covers 18 residues. V shed 3 bases, J shed 3 bases, and the junction held 15 bases outside the gene matches.

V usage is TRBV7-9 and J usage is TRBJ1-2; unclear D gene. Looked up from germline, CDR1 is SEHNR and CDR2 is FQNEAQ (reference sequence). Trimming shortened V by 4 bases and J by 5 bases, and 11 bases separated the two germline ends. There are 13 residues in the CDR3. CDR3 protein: CASSSLGVYGYTF. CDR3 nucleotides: TGTGCCAGCAGCTCCCTGGGCGTTTATGGCTACACCTTC.

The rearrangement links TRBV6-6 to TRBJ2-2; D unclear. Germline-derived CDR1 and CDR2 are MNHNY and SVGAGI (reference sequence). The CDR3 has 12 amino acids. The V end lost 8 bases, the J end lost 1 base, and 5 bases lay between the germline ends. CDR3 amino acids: CASGGNTGELFF. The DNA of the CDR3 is TGTGCCAGCGGCGGGAACACCGGGGAGCTGTTTTTT.

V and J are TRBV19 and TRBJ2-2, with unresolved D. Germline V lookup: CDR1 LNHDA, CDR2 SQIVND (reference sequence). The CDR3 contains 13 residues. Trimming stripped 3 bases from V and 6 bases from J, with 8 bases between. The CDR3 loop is CASSIVGAGELFF. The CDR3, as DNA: TGTGCCAGTAGTATCGTGGGCGCCGGGGAGCTGTTTTTT.

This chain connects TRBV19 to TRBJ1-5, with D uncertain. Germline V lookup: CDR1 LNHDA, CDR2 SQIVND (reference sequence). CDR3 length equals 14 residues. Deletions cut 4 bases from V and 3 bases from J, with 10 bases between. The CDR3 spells CASSTLGVNQPQHF. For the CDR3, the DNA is TGTGCCAGTAGTACCCTCGGAGTCAATCAGCCCCAGCATTTT.

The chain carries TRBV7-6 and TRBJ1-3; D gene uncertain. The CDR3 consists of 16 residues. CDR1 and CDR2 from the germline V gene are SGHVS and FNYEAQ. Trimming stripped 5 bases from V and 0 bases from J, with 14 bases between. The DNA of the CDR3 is TGTGCCAGCAGCCCGCGTCCCCACAGCTCTGGAAACACCATATATTTT. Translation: CASSPRPHSSGNTIYF.

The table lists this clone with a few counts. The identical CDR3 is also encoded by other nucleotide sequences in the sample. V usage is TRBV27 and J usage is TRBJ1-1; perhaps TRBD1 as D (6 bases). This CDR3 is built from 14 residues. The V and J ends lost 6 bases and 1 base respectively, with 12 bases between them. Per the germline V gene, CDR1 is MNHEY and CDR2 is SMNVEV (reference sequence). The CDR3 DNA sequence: TGTGCCAGCAGGTCCACAGGGAAGAACACTGAAGCTTTCTTT. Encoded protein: CASRSTGKNTEAFF.

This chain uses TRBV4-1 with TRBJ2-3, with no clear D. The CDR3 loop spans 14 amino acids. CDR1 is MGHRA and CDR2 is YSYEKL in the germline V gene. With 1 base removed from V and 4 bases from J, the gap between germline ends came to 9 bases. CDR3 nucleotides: TGCGCCAGCAGCCAAGTCCTCCCCCCAGATACGCAGTATTTT. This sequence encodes CASSQVLPPDTQYF.

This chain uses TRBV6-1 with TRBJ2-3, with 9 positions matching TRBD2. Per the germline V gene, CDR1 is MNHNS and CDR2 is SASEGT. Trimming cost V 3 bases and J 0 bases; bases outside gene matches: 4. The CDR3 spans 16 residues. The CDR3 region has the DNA TGTGCCAGCAGTGAGCGTAGCGGGGGAAGCACAGATACGCAGTATTTT. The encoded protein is CASSERSGGSTDTQYF.

CDR3 in DNA: TGCGCCAGCAGCGGCGCAGCCCGTAGCTCCTACGAGCAGTACTTC. Translated: CASSGAARSSYEQYF. This rearrangement joins TRBV5-1 to TRBJ2-7; D gene uncertain. With 4 bases removed from V and 0 bases from J, the gap between germline ends came to 14 bases. CDR1 SGHRS and CDR2 YFSETQ come from the germline V gene. The length of the CDR3 is 15 residues.

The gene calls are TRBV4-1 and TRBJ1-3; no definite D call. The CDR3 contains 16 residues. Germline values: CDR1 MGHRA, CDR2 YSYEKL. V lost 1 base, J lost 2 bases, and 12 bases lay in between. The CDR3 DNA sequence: TGCGCCAGCAGCCAAGCTCACAGCTTTCCTGGAAACACCATATATTTT. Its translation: CASSQAHSFPGNTIYF.

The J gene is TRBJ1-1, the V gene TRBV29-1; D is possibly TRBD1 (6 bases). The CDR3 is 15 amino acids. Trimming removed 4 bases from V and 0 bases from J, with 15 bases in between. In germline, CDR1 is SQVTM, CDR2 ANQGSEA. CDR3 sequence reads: CSVAPAGGMNTEAFF. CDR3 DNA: TGCAGCGTTGCTCCGGCGGGGGGCATGAACACTGAAGCTTTCTTT.

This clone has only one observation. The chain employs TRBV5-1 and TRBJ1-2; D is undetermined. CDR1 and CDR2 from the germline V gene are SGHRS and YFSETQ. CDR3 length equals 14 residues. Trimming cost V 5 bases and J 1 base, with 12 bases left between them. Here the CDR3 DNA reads TGCGCCAGCAGGGAACAGCCTAATAACTATGGCTACACCTTC. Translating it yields CASREQPNNYGYTF.

The CDR3 protein is CASSPVRAGTEAFF. The CDR3 DNA follows: TGTGCCAGCTCACCTGTCAGGGCGGGCACTGAAGCTTTCTTT. The rearrangement joins TRBV18 to TRBJ1-1; D may be TRBD1 (5 bases). The germline V gene has CDR1 KGHSH and CDR2 LQKENI. Between the trimmed V and J ends, which lost 3 bases and 4 bases, there was a span of 12 bases. The CDR3 sequence is 14 residues long.

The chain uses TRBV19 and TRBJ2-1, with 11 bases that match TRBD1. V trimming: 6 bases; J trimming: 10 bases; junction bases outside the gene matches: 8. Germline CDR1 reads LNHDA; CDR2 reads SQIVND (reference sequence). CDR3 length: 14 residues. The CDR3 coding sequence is TGTGCCAGTAGAGCGTGGGACAGGGGGTACGAGCAGTTCTTC. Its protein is CASRAWDRGYEQFF.

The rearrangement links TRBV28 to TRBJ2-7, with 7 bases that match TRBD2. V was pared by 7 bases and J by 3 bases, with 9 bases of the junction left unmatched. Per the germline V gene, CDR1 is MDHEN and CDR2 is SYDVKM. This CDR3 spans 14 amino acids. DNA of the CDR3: TGTGCCAGCAATCCGGGAGGTAGACTCTACGAGCAGTACTTC. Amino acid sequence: CASNPGGRLYEQYF.

This chain's CDR3 is CASMGSSVHTGELFF. The DNA of the CDR3 is TGTGCCAGCATGGGCTCGAGCGTCCACACCGGGGAGCTGTTTTTT. The V call is TRBV25-1, the J call TRBJ2-2; no firm D call. In germline, CDR1 is MGHDK, CDR2 SYGVNS. Trimming took off 7 bases at V and 3 bases at J, with 15 bases between the two ends. The CDR3 spans 15 residues.

CDR3 DNA: TGTGCCAGCAGGCTAGCTCTGAACACCGGGGAGCTGTTTTTT. Protein: CASRLALNTGELFF. The V and J genes are TRBV4-2 and TRBJ2-2, with D possibly TRBD2 on 5 matching bases. V shed 6 bases and J shed 1 base, with 9 bases lying between them. CDR1 is LGHNA and CDR2 is YNFKEQ in the germline V gene. The CDR3 spans 14 residues.

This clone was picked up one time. Here the CDR3 reads CASSLSAVQGREKLFF. The CDR3 DNA reads as TGTGCCAGCAGCTTAAGCGCAGTACAGGGCCGCGAAAAACTGTTTTTT. V and J are TRBV7-9 and TRBJ1-4; D may be TRBD1 (6 bases). CDR1 and CDR2 from the germline V gene are SEHNR and FQNEAQ (reference sequence). V gave up 2 bases and J gave up 8 bases, with 18 bases separating them. The CDR3 loop spans 16 amino acids.

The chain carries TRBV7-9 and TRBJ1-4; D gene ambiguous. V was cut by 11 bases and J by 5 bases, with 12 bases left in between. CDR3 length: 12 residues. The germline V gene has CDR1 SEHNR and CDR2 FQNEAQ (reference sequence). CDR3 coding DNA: TGTGCCCATAGCAAGGAAAATGAAAAACTGTTTTTT. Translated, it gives CAHSKENEKLFF.

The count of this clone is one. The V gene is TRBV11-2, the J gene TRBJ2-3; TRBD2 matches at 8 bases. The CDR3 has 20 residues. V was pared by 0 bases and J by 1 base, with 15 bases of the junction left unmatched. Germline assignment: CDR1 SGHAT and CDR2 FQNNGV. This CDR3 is CASSLEGYTGGTRRTDTQYF. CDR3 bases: TGTGCCAGCAGCTTAGAGGGTTACACAGGAGGGACTAGACGCACAGATACGCAGTATTTT.

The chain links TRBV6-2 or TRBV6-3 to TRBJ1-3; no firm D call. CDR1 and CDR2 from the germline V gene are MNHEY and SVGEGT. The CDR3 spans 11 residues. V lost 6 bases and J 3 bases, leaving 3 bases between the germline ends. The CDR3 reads CASSHGNTIYF. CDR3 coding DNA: TGTGCCAGCAGCCATGGAAACACCATATATTTT.

CDR3 sequence (DNA): TGTGCCAGCAGCTCCTCAGGGGCCCCTGGAAACACCATATATTTT. This translates into CASSSSGAPGNTIYF. V is TRBV9 and J is TRBJ1-3, with D maybe TRBD1 (6 bases). V was clipped by 4 bases and J by 2 bases, with 13 bases between them. This CDR3 is built from 15 residues. Germline V lookup: CDR1 SGDLS, CDR2 YYNGEE.

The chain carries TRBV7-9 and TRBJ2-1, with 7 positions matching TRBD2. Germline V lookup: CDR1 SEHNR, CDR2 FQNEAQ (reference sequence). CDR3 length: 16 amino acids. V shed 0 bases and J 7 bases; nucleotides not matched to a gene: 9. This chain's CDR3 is CASSLALGGGPNEQFF. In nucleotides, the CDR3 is TGTGCCAGCAGCTTAGCGCTCGGGGGAGGGCCGAATGAGCAGTTCTTC. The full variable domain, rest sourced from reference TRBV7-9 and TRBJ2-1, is DTGVSQNPRHKITKRGQNVTFRCDPISEHNRLYWYRQTLGQGPEFLTYFQNEAQLEKSRLLSDRFSAERPKGSFSTLEIQRTEQGDSAMYLCASSLALGGGPNEQFFGPGTRLTVL.

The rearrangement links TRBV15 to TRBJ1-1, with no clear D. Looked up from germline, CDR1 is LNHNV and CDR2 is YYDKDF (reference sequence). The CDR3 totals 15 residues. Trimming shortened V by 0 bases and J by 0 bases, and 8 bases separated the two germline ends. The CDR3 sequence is CATSREGRMNTEAFF. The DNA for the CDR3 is TGTGCCACCAGCAGAGAAGGACGGATGAACACTGAAGCTTTCTTT. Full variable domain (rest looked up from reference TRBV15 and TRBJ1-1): DAMVIQNPRYQVTQFGKPVTLSCSQTLNHNVMYWYQQKSSQAPKLLFHYYDKDFNNEADTPDNFQSRRPNTSFCFLDIRSPGLGDTAMYLCATSREGRMNTEAFFGQGTRLTVV.